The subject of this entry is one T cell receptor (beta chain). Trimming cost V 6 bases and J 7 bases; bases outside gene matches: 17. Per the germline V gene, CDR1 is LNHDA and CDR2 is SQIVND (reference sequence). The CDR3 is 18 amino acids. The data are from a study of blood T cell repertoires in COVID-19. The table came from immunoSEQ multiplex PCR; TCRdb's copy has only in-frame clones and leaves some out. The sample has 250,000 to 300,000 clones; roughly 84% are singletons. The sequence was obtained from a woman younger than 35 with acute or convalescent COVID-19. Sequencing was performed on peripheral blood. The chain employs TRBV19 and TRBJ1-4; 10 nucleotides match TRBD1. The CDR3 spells CASRRQGASSDAAEKLFF. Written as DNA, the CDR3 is TGTGCCAGTAGACGACAGGGGGCTAGCTCGGACGCGGCTGAAAAACTGTTTTTT.